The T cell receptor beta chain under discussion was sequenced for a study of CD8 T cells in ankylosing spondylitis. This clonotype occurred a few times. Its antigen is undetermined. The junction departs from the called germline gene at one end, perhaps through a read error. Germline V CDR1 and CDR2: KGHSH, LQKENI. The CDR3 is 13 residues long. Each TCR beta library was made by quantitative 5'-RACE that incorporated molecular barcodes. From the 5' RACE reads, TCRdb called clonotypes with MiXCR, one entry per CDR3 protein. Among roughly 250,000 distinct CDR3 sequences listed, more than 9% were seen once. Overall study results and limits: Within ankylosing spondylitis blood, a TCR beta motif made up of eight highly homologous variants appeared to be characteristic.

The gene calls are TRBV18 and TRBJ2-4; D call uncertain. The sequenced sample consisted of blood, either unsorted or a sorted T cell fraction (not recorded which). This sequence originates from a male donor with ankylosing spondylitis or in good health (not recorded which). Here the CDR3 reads CASSRSGSPNPLF. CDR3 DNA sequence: TGTGCCAGCTCCCGATCCGGTTCCCCCAACCCGCTCTTC.